The 4 T cell receptor beta chains given below trace back to one sample, sequenced in a study of blood T cells in healthy people across ages. The use of a sample-barcoded 5' primer and a J-beta primer mix characterized a second PCR of roughly 6 to 12 cycles. MiXCR, run by TCRdb on the 5' RACE reads, gives a single entry per CDR3 protein. The repertoire has over 600,000 distinct CDR3 sequences, less than 60% of them found once; the top ten carry 15% to 20%. The source material was blood. Receptors originate from a man older than 75 in good health.

This clonotype was seen a few times. This chain uses TRBV18 with TRBJ2-3, with D uncertain. Trimming stripped 2 bases from V and 3 bases from J, with 12 bases between. Germline V CDR1 and CDR2: KGHSH, LQKENI. CDR3 length equals 15 residues. CDR3 coding DNA: TGTGCCAGCTCACCAGATAACTATGGGACAGATACGCAGTATTTT. It translates to CASSPDNYGTDTQYF.

The chain is built from TRBV9 and TRBJ2-7; 7 bases agree with TRBD1. Germline loops: CDR1 SGDLS, CDR2 YYNGEE. The ends lost 4 bases at V and 4 bases at J; junction bases unmatched: 5. This CDR3 spans 13 amino acids. The CDR3 sequence is CASSPQGVYEQYF. The CDR3 nucleotides read TGTGCCAGCAGCCCTCAGGGGGTGTACGAGCAGTACTTC.

This clonotype was picked up a small number of times. The rearrangement joins TRBV10-3 to TRBJ1-4, with no clear D. The CDR3 extends over 14 amino acids. The germline V and J ends were trimmed by 3 bases and 5 bases, with 10 bases remaining between them. Germline V gives CDR1 ENHRY, CDR2 SYGVKD. CDR3 sequence (DNA): TGTGCCATCAGTGACTCCTCGGGGAATGAAAAACTGTTTTTT. Protein: CAISDSSGNEKLFF.

As concerns this clonotype: This may be a read error: a much more frequent sequence differs by one nucleotide. The chain carries TRBV12-3 or TRBV12-4 and TRBJ2-3; tentatively, D is TRBD1 (6 bases). The CDR3 consists of 16 residues. The CDR3: CASRAQGYTLTDMQYF. The CDR3 coding sequence is TGTGCCAGCAGGGCACAGGGTTATACGCTTACAGATATGCAGTATTTT.